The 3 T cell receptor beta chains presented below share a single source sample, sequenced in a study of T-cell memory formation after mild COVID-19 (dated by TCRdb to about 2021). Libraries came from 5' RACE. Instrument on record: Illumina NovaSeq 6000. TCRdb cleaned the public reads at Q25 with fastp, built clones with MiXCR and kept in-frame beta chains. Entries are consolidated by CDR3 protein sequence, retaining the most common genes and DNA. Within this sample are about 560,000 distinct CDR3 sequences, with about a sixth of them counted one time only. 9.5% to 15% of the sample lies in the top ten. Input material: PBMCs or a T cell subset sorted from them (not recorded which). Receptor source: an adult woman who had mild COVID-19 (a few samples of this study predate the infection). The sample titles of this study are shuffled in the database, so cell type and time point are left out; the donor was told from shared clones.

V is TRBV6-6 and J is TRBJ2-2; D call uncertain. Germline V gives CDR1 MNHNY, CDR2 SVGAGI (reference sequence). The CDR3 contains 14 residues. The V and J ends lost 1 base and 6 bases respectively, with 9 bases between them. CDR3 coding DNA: TGTGCCAGCAGTTACTATCCCCCGGCCGGGGAGCTGTTTTTT. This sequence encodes CASSYYPPAGELFF.

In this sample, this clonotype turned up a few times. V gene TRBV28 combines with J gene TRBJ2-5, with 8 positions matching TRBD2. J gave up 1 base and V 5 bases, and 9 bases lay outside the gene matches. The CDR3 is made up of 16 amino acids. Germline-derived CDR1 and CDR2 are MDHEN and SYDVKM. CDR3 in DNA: TGTGCCAGCAGTCCCGGGGGAGCGGGAGCCCAAGAGACCCAGTACTTC. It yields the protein CASSPGGAGAQETQYF.

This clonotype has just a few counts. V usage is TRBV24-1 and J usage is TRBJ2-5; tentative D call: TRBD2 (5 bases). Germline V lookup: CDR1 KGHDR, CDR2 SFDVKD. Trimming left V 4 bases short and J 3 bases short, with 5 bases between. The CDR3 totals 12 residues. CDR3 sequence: CATSDGEETQYF. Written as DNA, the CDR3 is TGTGCCACCAGTGACGGGGAAGAGACCCAGTACTTC.